The 6 T cell receptor beta chains below come from one sample, sequenced in a study of T cell responses to AZD1222 COVID-19 vaccine. Generated by immunoSEQ multiplex PCR, the TCRdb table keeps only in-frame clones and is missing some. The sample has some 150,000 clones, approximately 90% seen once. The sample was peripheral blood, taken 28 days after the second AZD1222 dose. These receptors came from an adult who received the AZD1222 COVID-19 vaccine.

CDR3 sequence (DNA): TGTGCCAGCAGCTCGACGGTCTACTATGGCTACACCTTC. Translation: CASSSTVYYGYTF. V usage is TRBV11-2 and J usage is TRBJ1-2; the D is unclear. V was trimmed by 4 bases and J by 3 bases, leaving 9 bases between them. The V gene's germline CDR1 is SGHAT and CDR2 FQNNGV. The CDR3 is 13 amino acids.

V is TRBV7-9 and J is TRBJ2-5, with TRBD1 matching 7 bases. This CDR3 has 14 amino acids. In germline, CDR1 is SEHNR, CDR2 FQNEAQ (reference sequence). Trimming cost V 4 bases and J 9 bases; bases outside gene matches: 11. The CDR3 loop is CASSSGTEGWSQYF. CDR3 bases: TGTGCCAGCAGCTCTGGGACAGAAGGGTGGTCCCAGTACTTC.

This clone has a single count. This chain uses TRBV2 with TRBJ2-1; D remains ambiguous. The CDR3 has 10 residues. Germline values: CDR1 SNHLY, CDR2 FYNNEI. Trimming removed 10 bases from V and 9 bases from J, with 10 bases in between. DNA of the CDR3: TGTGCCATCACGACGCTTGAGCAGTTCTTC. It codes for CAITTLEQFF. The full variable domain, with the rest looked up from reference TRBV2 and TRBJ2-1, is EPEVTQTPSHQVTQMGQEVILRCVPISNHLYFYWYRQILGQKVEFLVSFYNNEISEKSEIFDDQFSVERPDGSNFTLKIRSTKLEDSAMYFCAITTLEQFFGPGTRLTVL.

The chain employs TRBV5-6 and TRBJ1-2; no clear D gene. Germline V gives CDR1 SGHDT, CDR2 YYEEEE. CDR3 size: 15 residues. The germline V and J ends were trimmed by 3 bases and 11 bases, with 23 bases remaining between them. CDR3 coding DNA: TGTGCCAGCAGCTCTGCCGGAGGCCCCGTCATTGGGTACACCTTC. Protein sequence: CASSSAGGPVIGYTF.

The chain employs TRBV28 and TRBJ1-5; unclear D gene. Germline CDR1 reads MDHEN; CDR2 reads SYDVKM. The CDR3 extends over 20 amino acids. The V and J ends lost 6 bases and 1 base respectively, with 28 bases between them. CDR3 sequence (DNA): TGTGCCAGCAGGGTGGTTGGACTTACACTCCCGCCGGAGAGCAATCAGCCCCAGCATTTT. Protein product: CASRVVGLTLPPESNQPQHF.

The chain links TRBV5-1 to TRBJ2-1, with 11 bases lining up with TRBD2. The germline gives CDR1 SGHRS, CDR2 YFSETQ. This CDR3 contains 15 residues. V lost 4 bases, J lost 3 bases, and 3 bases stayed unmatched. The CDR3, as DNA: TGCGCCAGCAGCATGGGACTAGCGGACTACAATGAGCAGTTCTTC. Translated: CASSMGLADYNEQFF.